Below are 17 T cell receptor beta chains sequenced from a single sample in a study of T-cell memory formation after mild COVID-19 (dated by TCRdb to 2020 to 2023). Libraries were made using 5' RACE. The sequencing machine was an Illumina NovaSeq 6000. TCRdb reran the public reads through fastp at Q25 and MiXCR, keeping productive beta chains. Rows merge per CDR3 protein into single entries with the most common DNA and genes. Across this sample there are some 320,000 distinct CDR3 sequences, with 13% to 15% seen only once. The ten top clones hold 21% of the sample. Sequencing was done on a sample of PBMCs or a T cell subset sorted from them (not recorded which). These TCRs come from a young man who had mild COVID-19 (a few samples of this study predate the infection). The sample titles of this study are shuffled in the database, so cell type and time point are left out; the donor was told from shared clones.

The table lists this clonotype with a few counts. The chain uses TRBV7-9 and TRBJ2-3, with D tentatively TRBD1 (5 bases). The CDR3 is 17 residues long. The ends were cut back, 5 bases at V and 4 bases at J, with 22 bases in the middle. Germline CDR1 reads SEHNR; CDR2 reads FQNEAQ (reference sequence). The CDR3 sequence is CASSTHRTKGSSDTQYF. The CDR3 DNA reads TGTGCCAGCAGCACCCACAGGACCAAGGGCAGCTCAGATACGCAGTATTTT.

The CDR3 protein is CSARVGAVYNEQFF. The CDR3 bases are TGCAGTGCTAGAGTGGGGGCCGTCTACAATGAGCAGTTCTTC. The chain joins TRBV20-1 to TRBJ2-1, with D possibly being TRBD1 (6 bases). Germline assignment: CDR1 DFQATT and CDR2 SNEGSKA (reference sequence). Trimming left V 1 base short and J 3 bases short, with 10 bases between. The CDR3 consists of 14 residues.

This clonotype was counted only a few times. The chain couples TRBV11-2 to TRBJ1-2; 9 positions match TRBD1. Trimming cost V 4 bases and J 5 bases; bases outside gene matches: 8. The CDR3 extends over 15 amino acids. The germline gives CDR1 SGHAT, CDR2 FQNNGV. CDR3: CASSWGDRVIYGYTF. The CDR3 DNA reads as TGTGCCAGCAGCTGGGGGGACAGGGTGATATATGGCTACACCTTC.

This clonotype showed up just a few times. The chain carries TRBV7-8 and TRBJ2-3, with 10 bases aligning to TRBD2. The CDR3 extends over 18 amino acids. Germline V gives CDR1 SGHVS, CDR2 FQNEAQ. Trimming cost V 3 bases and J 2 bases; bases outside gene matches: 11. The CDR3 coding sequence is TGTGCCAGCAGCTTGATAGTAGCGGGGGGTACTATCACAGATACGCAGTATTTT. This sequence encodes CASSLIVAGGTITDTQYF.

This clonotype has a handful of counts. The CDR3 reads CSVHGVTIEQFF. The CDR3 DNA is TGCAGCGTCCACGGAGTTACTATTGAGCAGTTCTTC. The gene calls are TRBV29-1 and TRBJ2-1; no definite D call. V lost 6 bases and J 9 bases, leaving 15 bases between the germline ends. Germline CDR1 is SQVTM and CDR2 is ANQGSEA. The CDR3 is 12 residues long.

V gene TRBV7-9 combines with J gene TRBJ1-1; 9 nucleotides match TRBD1. This CDR3 is 14 amino acids long. The germline gives CDR1 SEHNR, CDR2 FQNEAQ (reference sequence). V gave up 7 bases and J gave up 7 bases; unmatched junction bases: 10. CDR3 protein: CASTQVGTGIEAFF. CDR3 coding DNA: TGTGCCAGCACTCAAGTCGGGACAGGGATTGAAGCTTTCTTT.

The genes are TRBV20-1 and TRBJ2-1; D is undetermined. V lost 0 bases and J lost 6, with 15 bases in between. The germline gives CDR1 DFQATT, CDR2 SNEGSKA (reference sequence). The CDR3 is 15 amino acids. CDR3: CSARDGRVISNEQFF. The DNA of the CDR3 is TGCAGTGCTAGAGATGGCCGGGTTATCAGCAATGAGCAGTTCTTC.

There are a few counts of this clonotype. The V and J genes are TRBV5-5 and TRBJ1-1, with 8 bases matching TRBD1. CDR3 length equals 15 residues. The germline gives CDR1 SGHKS, CDR2 YYEKEE (reference sequence). V was pared by 0 bases and J by 4 bases, with 5 bases of the junction left unmatched. CDR3 loop: CASSLGPGGITEAFF. The CDR3 bases are TGTGCCAGCAGCTTGGGGCCAGGGGGCATCACTGAAGCTTTCTTT.

In its sample, this clonotype was seen a few times. The chain carries TRBV20-1 and TRBJ1-5; 10 bases map to TRBD1. Germline V gene data show CDR1 as DFQATT and CDR2 as SNEGSKA (reference sequence). The CDR3 totals 14 residues. CDR3: CRRGGQGENQPQHF. CDR3 coding DNA: TGCAGAAGGGGCGGACAGGGGGAAAATCAGCCCCAGCATTTT.

This clonotype was picked up many times. The chain is built from TRBV6-4 and TRBJ1-6; D not certain. The length of the CDR3 is 14 residues. V was trimmed by 2 bases and J by 4 bases, leaving 6 bases between them. Per germline, CDR1 MRHNA and CDR2 SNTAGT. CDR3 nucleotide sequence: TGTGCCAGCAGTGACAACGGGTATAATTCACCCCTCCACTTT. This sequence encodes CASSDNGYNSPLHF.

In this sample, this clonotype turned up a few times. The V call is TRBV19, the J call TRBJ2-3; D remains ambiguous. The V end was cut by 10 bases, the J end by 6 bases, with 11 bases between. CDR3 length: 11 amino acids. In germline, CDR1 is LNHDA, CDR2 SQIVND (reference sequence). The CDR3 DNA reads as TGTGCCAAGTCCAGGTCCGATACGCAGTATTTT. Its protein is CAKSRSDTQYF.

The chain is built from TRBV7-3 and TRBJ2-3; D not resolved. The CDR3 length is 13 residues. Germline CDR1 reads SGHTA; CDR2 reads FQGTGA. V was pared by 2 bases and J by 6 bases, with 9 bases between. The CDR3 coding sequence is TGTGCCAGCAGCTTATTCCCTAGGGATACGCAGTATTTT. Its protein is CASSLFPRDTQYF. The whole variable domain, remainder taken from reference TRBV7-3 and TRBJ2-3, is GAGVSQTPSNKVTEKGKYVELRCDPISGHTALYWYRQSLGQGPEFLIYFQGTGAADDSGLPNDRFFAVRPEGSVSTLKIQRTERGDSAVYLCASSLFPRDTQYFGPGTRLTVL.

This clonotype has more than one count but fewer than ten. The V gene is TRBV5-1, the J gene TRBJ1-2; 9 positions agree with TRBD1. Losses at the gene ends were 7 bases for V and 4 bases for J; bases not matched to a gene: 8. The germline CDR1 and CDR2 sequences are SGHRS and YFSETQ. CDR3 size: 14 residues. The CDR3: CASQQGAEGYGYTF. The CDR3 DNA reads as TGCGCCAGCCAACAGGGGGCAGAGGGCTATGGCTACACCTTC.

This clonotype was found many times. The gene calls are TRBV12-3 or TRBV12-4 and TRBJ2-7; D is unresolved. This CDR3 has 13 residues. Trimming took off 2 bases at V and 3 bases at J, with 8 bases between the two ends. The CDR3 DNA is TGTGCCAGCAGTTTAACAGAGTTCTACGAGCAGTACTTC. Protein sequence: CASSLTEFYEQYF.

This clonotype was observed a handful of times. The chain has TRBV6-5 and TRBJ2-7, with TRBD1 identical over 8 bases. Per germline, CDR1 MNHEY and CDR2 SVGAGI. The CDR3 is made up of 14 amino acids. The V and J ends lost 6 bases and 6 bases, in that order; junction bases with no gene match: 10. Here the CDR3 reads CASRPGTGVGEQYF. The CDR3 region has the DNA TGTGCCAGCAGACCCGGGACAGGAGTCGGCGAGCAGTACTTC.

The chain has TRBV4-1 and TRBJ2-5; 14 nucleotides agree with TRBD2. The germline V gene encodes CDR1 MGHRA and CDR2 YSYEKL. V lost 0 bases and J lost 5; bases outside the gene matches: 8. The length of the CDR3 is 18 residues. The CDR3 is CASSQDAQGLAGVETQYF. In nucleotides, the CDR3 is TGCGCCAGCAGCCAAGATGCCCAGGGACTAGCGGGGGTCGAGACCCAGTACTTC.

This clonotype was observed a handful of times. This chain uses TRBV11-2 with TRBJ2-2, with D possibly being TRBD1 (6 bases). V lost 8 bases to trimming and J lost 1 base, with 14 bases between them. The CDR3 is 15 amino acids. Germline CDR1 is SGHAT and CDR2 is FQNNGV. CDR3 sequence reads: CASRPMTGNTGELFF. DNA for the CDR3: TGTGCCAGCCGCCCTATGACAGGGAACACCGGGGAGCTGTTTTTT.